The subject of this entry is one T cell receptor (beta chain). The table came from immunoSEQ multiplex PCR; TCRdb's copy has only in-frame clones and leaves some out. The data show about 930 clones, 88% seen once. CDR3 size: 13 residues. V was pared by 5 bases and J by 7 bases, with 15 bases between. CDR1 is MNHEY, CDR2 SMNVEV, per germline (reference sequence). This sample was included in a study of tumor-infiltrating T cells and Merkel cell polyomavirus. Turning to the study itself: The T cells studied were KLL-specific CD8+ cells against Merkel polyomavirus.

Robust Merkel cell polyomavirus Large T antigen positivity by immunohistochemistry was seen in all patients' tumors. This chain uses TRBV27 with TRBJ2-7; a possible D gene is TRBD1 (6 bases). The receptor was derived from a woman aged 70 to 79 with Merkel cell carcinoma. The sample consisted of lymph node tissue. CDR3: CASSTGPTGEQYV. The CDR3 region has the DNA TGTGCCAGCAGTACGGGGCCAACAGGGGAGCAGTACGTC.